These 26 T cell receptor beta chains were sequenced from one sample in a study of cytomegalovirus exposure and HLA in healthy donors. A multiplex PCR was run with 60 Vbeta primers and 13 Jbeta primers. Using immunoSEQ multiplex PCR, the repertoire was profiled, and TCRdb retains in-frame clones only, with some absent. The sample lists roughly 120,000 clones, around 77% occurring once. Sequencing was done on a sample of PBMCs. The receptors originated from a woman aged 40 to 50 in good health and CMV-seropositive.

This chain links TRBV28 with TRBJ1-2; tentatively, D is TRBD1 (5 bases). CDR1 MDHEN and CDR2 SYDVKM come from the germline V gene. The CDR3 has 12 amino acids. V was cut by 2 bases and J by 8 bases, with 9 bases left in between. The CDR3 spells CASSLGRGGYTF. CDR3 bases: TGTGCCAGCAGTTTAGGGAGGGGAGGCTACACCTTC.

The gene calls are TRBV5-1 and TRBJ2-5; D is possibly TRBD2 (6 bases). The V and J ends lost 3 bases and 6 bases respectively, with 15 bases between them. This CDR3 comprises 14 residues. The germline gives CDR1 SGHRS, CDR2 YFSETQ. DNA for the CDR3: TGCGCCAGCAGCTGGGACTTATCCAAAAAGACCCAGTACTTC. As protein: CASSWDLSKKTQYF.

The rearrangement links TRBV2 to TRBJ2-1, with 14 positions matching TRBD2. Trimming at V came to 7 bases and at J to 0 bases, leaving 11 bases not matched to a gene. The germline V gene has CDR1 SNHLY and CDR2 FYNNEI. This CDR3 region has 19 residues. The CDR3 protein is CASNSPGLAGESSYNEQFF. The CDR3 DNA reads as TGTGCCAGCAACTCTCCGGGACTAGCGGGGGAGAGCTCCTACAATGAGCAGTTCTTC.

This chain uses TRBV27 with TRBJ2-2; the D is unclear. The germline V gene encodes CDR1 MNHEY and CDR2 SMNVEV (reference sequence). Deletions cut 5 bases from V and 6 bases from J, with 7 bases between. The CDR3 sequence is 12 residues long. CDR3 residues: CASSPEAGELFF. CDR3 in DNA: TGTGCCAGCAGTCCAGAGGCCGGGGAGCTGTTTTTT.

The J gene is TRBJ2-3, the V gene TRBV5-1; D might be TRBD2 (6 bases). Germline lookup yields CDR1 SGHRS and CDR2 YFSETQ. The CDR3 spans 15 residues. V was clipped by 1 base and J by 4 bases, with 13 bases between them. The DNA for the CDR3 is TGCGCCAGCAGCTTGTACCGGGAGAGCGCAGATACGCAGTATTTT. Its translation: CASSLYRESADTQYF.

The chain is built from TRBV7-9 and TRBJ2-5; possible D gene TRBD2, 6 bases. CDR1 is SEHNR, CDR2 FQNEAQ, per germline (reference sequence). Trimming left V 5 bases short and J 0 bases short, with 10 bases between. This CDR3 is 14 amino acids long. The CDR3 bases are TGTGCCAGCAGCCCCGGGAGCTACCAAGAGACCCAGTACTTC. Its translation: CASSPGSYQETQYF.

Worth noting for this clone: This same CDR3 is encoded by further DNA sequences in the sample. This chain joins TRBV5-1 and TRBJ1-1, with 7 bases that match TRBD1. CDR3 size: 13 residues. Germline CDR1 is SGHRS and CDR2 is YFSETQ. The ends lost 0 bases at V and 6 bases at J; junction bases unmatched: 2. The CDR3 bases are TGCGCCAGCAGCTTGGGACAGGGATCTGAAGCTTTCTTT. It yields the protein CASSLGQGSEAFF.

This chain links TRBV6-6 with TRBJ2-5; a possible D gene is TRBD1 (5 bases). The CDR3 is 13 residues long. Looked up from germline, CDR1 is MNHNY and CDR2 is SVGAGI (reference sequence). V lost 6 bases and J lost 2, with 10 bases in between. The CDR3 region is CASRGRVQETQYF. Written as DNA, the CDR3 is TGTGCCAGCAGGGGCAGGGTACAAGAGACCCAGTACTTC.

This rearrangement joins TRBV28 to TRBJ2-7, with D unresolved. Trimming left V 6 bases short and J 3 bases short, with 9 bases between. This CDR3 contains 12 residues. CDR1 is MDHEN and CDR2 is SYDVKM in the germline V gene. The CDR3 reads CASRSPRYEQYF. The DNA of the CDR3 is TGTGCCAGCAGGTCCCCCCGCTACGAGCAGTACTTC.

The chain links TRBV5-1 to TRBJ1-1; the match to TRBD1 covers 8 bases. The CDR3 is 16 residues long. CDR1 and CDR2 from the germline V gene are SGHRS and YFSETQ. V lost 4 bases and J lost 0; bases outside the gene matches: 8. CDR3 in DNA: TGCGCCAGCAGCCTAGGACAGGGATTGATGAACACTGAAGCTTTCTTT. Encoded protein: CASSLGQGLMNTEAFF.

The genes are TRBV5-1 and TRBJ1-1; D may be TRBD1 (6 bases). Germline V gives CDR1 SGHRS, CDR2 YFSETQ. V lost 3 bases, J lost 0 bases, and 12 bases lay in between. CDR3 length: 15 residues. The CDR3 region is CASSSDTGLNTEAFF. In nucleotides, the CDR3 is TGCGCCAGCAGCTCGGATACAGGGCTGAACACTGAAGCTTTCTTT.

The chain couples TRBV14 to TRBJ2-1; 12 bases match TRBD2. Germline V CDR1 and CDR2: SGHDN, FVKESK. This CDR3 has 16 residues. The trim removed 3 bases at V and 10 bases at J, leaving 10 bases unmatched. Here the CDR3 reads CASSQAGLAGFGEQFF. The CDR3 DNA follows: TGTGCCAGCAGCCAGGCCGGACTAGCGGGATTCGGCGAGCAGTTCTTC. The variable domain in full, completed from reference TRBV14 and TRBJ2-1, reads EAGVTQFPSHSVIEKGQTVTLRCDPISGHDNLYWYRRVMGKEIKFLLHFVKESKQDESGMPNNRFLAERTGGTYSTLKVQPAELEDSGVYFCASSQAGLAGFGEQFFGPGTRLTVL.

This clone was observed once. The gene calls are TRBV7-9 and TRBJ1-2, with TRBD1 identical over 9 bases. This CDR3 comprises 16 residues. Looked up from germline, CDR1 is SEHNR and CDR2 is FQNEAQ (reference sequence). The V gene end was trimmed by 4 bases and the J gene end by 1 base; junction bases not matched to a gene: 7. CDR3 amino acids: CASSYPGTGNNYGYTF. The CDR3, as DNA: TGTGCCAGCAGCTACCCCGGGACAGGGAATAACTATGGCTACACCTTC.

The rearrangement links TRBV15 to TRBJ2-1; 7 bases fit TRBD2. Germline values: CDR1 LNHNV, CDR2 YYDKDF (reference sequence). CDR3 size: 16 residues. With 5 bases clipped from V and 5 bases from J, the junction kept 12 bases outside the gene matches. CDR3 amino acids: CATSWYPSGSNNEQFF. The CDR3 nucleotides are TGTGCCACCAGCTGGTACCCTAGCGGATCGAACAATGAGCAGTTCTTC.

This clone appeared a single time. The V gene is TRBV29-1, the J gene TRBJ2-5; 7 bases agree with TRBD2. The V gene end was trimmed by 7 bases and the J gene end by 0 bases; junction bases not matched to a gene: 11. Germline CDR1 is SQVTM and CDR2 is ANQGSEA. The CDR3 length is 15 residues. In DNA, the CDR3 is TGCAGCGGGAGTCGGGCTAGCGGATACCAAGAGACCCAGTACTTC. This codes for CSGSRASGYQETQYF.

This sequence joins TRBV27 and TRBJ1-1, with D perhaps TRBD1 (5 bases). The CDR3 is made up of 14 amino acids. From germline, CDR1 is MNHEY and CDR2 SMNVEV (reference sequence). V was trimmed by 7 bases and J by 4 bases, leaving 16 bases between them. The CDR3 loop is CASKVPGKGTEAFF. CDR3 sequence (DNA): TGTGCCAGCAAGGTACCAGGGAAAGGCACTGAAGCTTTCTTT.

In DNA form, the CDR3 reads TGTGCCACTAAGCTTCAAGGAGACTCTTCCTACGAGCAGTACTTC. It encodes CATKLQGDSSYEQYF. V usage is TRBV27 and J usage is TRBJ2-7; D gene unclear. Trimming removed 10 bases from V and 1 base from J, with 20 bases in between. This CDR3 comprises 15 residues. Germline-derived CDR1 and CDR2 are MNHEY and SMNVEV (reference sequence).

The chain links TRBV27 to TRBJ2-1; 9 nucleotides align to TRBD2. The V and J ends lost 5 bases and 8 bases, in that order; junction bases with no gene match: 13. This CDR3 is 16 amino acids long. Per the germline V gene, CDR1 is MNHEY and CDR2 is SMNVEV (reference sequence). The CDR3 is CASSPSGSGSWYEQFF. The CDR3 DNA is TGTGCCAGCAGTCCCTCGGGTAGCGGGAGCTGGTATGAGCAGTTCTTC.

This clone has only a few counts. V and J are TRBV28 and TRBJ2-2; TRBD1 matches 7 bases. CDR1 is MDHEN and CDR2 is SYDVKM in the germline V gene. The CDR3 consists of 18 residues. With V trimmed by 7 bases and J by 5 bases, 19 bases remained unmatched. DNA of the CDR3: TGTGCCAGCACTGAGACGAGAGGGGGCGTCATCCAAACCGGGGAGCTGTTTTTT. Protein: CASTETRGGVIQTGELFF. Full variable domain (rest looked up from reference TRBV28 and TRBJ2-2): DVKVTQSSRYLVKRTGEKVFLECVQDMDHENMFWYRQDPGLGLRLIYFSYDVKMKEKGDIPEGYSVSREKKERFSLILESASTNQTSMYLCASTETRGGVIQTGELFFGEGSRLTVL.

The chain carries TRBV7-2 and TRBJ2-1; D perhaps matches TRBD1 (6 bases). The germline CDR1 and CDR2 sequences are SGHTA and FQGNSA. V dropped 6 bases and J dropped 5 bases, with 11 bases sitting between them. This CDR3 has 13 amino acids. For the CDR3, the DNA is TGTGCCAGCAGATACAGGGTCGACAATGAGCAGTTCTTC. It encodes CASRYRVDNEQFF.

The chain carries TRBV6-5 and TRBJ2-1; 10 bases are shared with TRBD1. Per germline, CDR1 MNHEY and CDR2 SVGAGI. V was pared by 5 bases and J by 5 bases, with 6 bases of the junction left unmatched. CDR3 length: 15 residues. CDR3 nucleotide sequence: TGTGCCAGCAGTCAGACCGGGACAGGGGACAATGAGCAGTTCTTC. Protein: CASSQTGTGDNEQFF.

This chain connects TRBV6-5 to TRBJ2-2; 7 bases are shared with TRBD2. The CDR3 totals 16 residues. V shed 2 bases, J shed 5 bases, and the junction held 8 bases outside the gene matches. CDR1 is MNHEY and CDR2 is SVGAGI in the germline V gene. CDR3 nucleotide sequence: TGTGCCAGCAGTTACCGGGACTACGAAGGAACCGGGGAGCTGTTTTTT. Translated, it gives CASSYRDYEGTGELFF.

V gene TRBV5-4 combines with J gene TRBJ2-2, with unresolved D. The length of the CDR3 is 13 residues. The germline gives CDR1 SGHNT, CDR2 YYREEE (reference sequence). V was pared by 4 bases and J by 3 bases, with 7 bases between. CDR3 amino acids: CASSTSYTGELFF. The CDR3 nucleotides are TGTGCCAGCAGCACTTCATACACCGGGGAGCTGTTTTTT.

The chain is built from TRBV28 and TRBJ2-7, with D possibly being TRBD1 (6 bases). Trimming stripped 6 bases from V and 1 base from J, with 10 bases between. This CDR3 is 13 amino acids long. The germline CDR1 and CDR2 sequences are MDHEN and SYDVKM. As DNA, the CDR3 is TGTGCCAGCAGCCGACAGGTTTCCTACGAGCAGTACTTC. This codes for CASSRQVSYEQYF.

As to this clone: This CDR3 is also generated by other DNA sequences in the sample. V and J are TRBV2 and TRBJ1-1; 9 bases match TRBD1. Germline-derived CDR1 and CDR2 are SNHLY and FYNNEI. V trimming: 6 bases; J trimming: 4 bases; junction bases outside the gene matches: 6. The CDR3 covers 14 residues. The DNA for the CDR3 is TGTGCCAGCAGGGGACAGGGCGGAGGCACTGAAGCTTTCTTT. This sequence encodes CASRGQGGGTEAFF.

This clone was counted a single time. The V call is TRBV18, the J call TRBJ2-7, with 9 bases lining up with TRBD2. Germline CDR1 KGHSH, CDR2 LQKENI. This CDR3 comprises 14 residues. Germline trimming cut 3 bases from V and 6 bases from J; bases unmatched to any gene: 6. CDR3 nucleotides: TGTGCCAGCTCACCCTCTAGCGGGAACCGCGAGCAGTACTTC. It is translated as CASSPSSGNREQYF.